The rows below give T cell receptor beta chains drawn from one sample of a study of cytomegalovirus exposure and HLA in healthy donors. Repertoires were generated with immunoSEQ multiplex PCR, while TCRdb's copy carries only in-frame clones and drops some. The sample includes 280,000 or so clones, around 87% seen only once; the top ten take over 0.7%. Specimen: PBMCs. The receptors stem from a woman aged 18-29 years in good health and CMV-seronegative. Each CDR3 is given without its conserved first and last residue.

TRBV7-2 ASRGDSLSEAF
TRBV6-5 ASSYLGLADLNEQF
TRBV27 ASSLSGTSGIIYEQF
TRBV5-1 ASSLTGVPYEQY
TRBV30 ACGGLAYNEQF
TRBV28 ASSQDYWGQRQGGLIGNQPQH
TRBV5-1 ASSQLGQASSGNTIY
TRBV10-3 AISSGTGGVEQY
TRBV28 ASSPTGQGGGYT
TRBV9 ASSGTSGNYEQY
TRBV7-3 ASSLGSRAGELF
TRBV25-1 ASRRDYQSLYEQY
TRBV30 AWSVRVTDTEAF
TRBV27 ASSLYGEQY
TRBV15 ATRDAYRDYYNEQF
TRBV6-1 ASSARSREASDTQY
TRBV5-6 ASSPQASGNTIY
TRBV15 ATSRDRTVTYEQY
TRBV28 ASTGQGLSSPLH
TRBV27 ASSLVGLRTDTQY
TRBV27 ASSLSGDGRGEQF
TRBV11-2 ASRKGVHTEAF
TRBV5-1 ASSLSRVYGETQY
TRBV5-1 ASSPIPLTSGRRETQY
TRBV18 ASSPPGRSAGYEQY
TRBV11-1 ASSPLEGREFYTQY
TRBV19 ASSTKLAGGPQEQY
TRBV6-5 ASCQARALETQY
TRBV29-1 SVGYQGHTSYEQY
TRBV15 ATSRQETSGWETQY
TRBV4-1 ASSQGSWESAVTEAF
TRBV9 ASSVGSTQETQY
TRBV10-3 AIGELRADTQY
TRBV5-1 ASSSRESYNEQF
TRBV5-6 ASSLGQGRAELF
TRBV6-6 ASSYGTSVSYEQY
TRBV4-3 ASSNGGRGAGELF
TRBV28 ASRTGSSYEQY
TRBV30 ASKTGQTLQETQY
TRBV19 ASSILTSGSNEQF